This note documents a single TCR beta chain sequence. Antigen unknown. The data belong to a study of OX40 agonist ivuxolimab in advanced cancers. Libraries were prepared by immunoSEQ multiplex PCR; TCRdb keeps only in-frame clonotypes and omits some of them. The sample includes 50,000 or so clones, 75% to 90% of them seen just once. Whole-study findings and limits: Low normalized T-cell clonal expansion also characterized some of the nonresponders. Expanded clones were, on average, more numerous in CD8+ T cells than in CD4+.

The V segment lost 7 bases and the J segment 6 bases; nucleotides outside the gene matches: 12. CDR3 length: 16 amino acids. Germline V CDR1 and CDR2: LNHDA, SQIVND (reference sequence). The chain has TRBV19 and TRBJ1-5; 10 nucleotides line up with TRBD1. The sample in question was CD4+ or CD8+ T cells sorted from blood, obtained in a trial of the OX40 agonist ivuxolimab. The TCR was taken from an adult with an advanced solid tumor such as melanoma, head and neck, liver or kidney cancer. The CDR3 DNA sequence: TGTGCCAGTAAGGGGACAGGGGTGGAGACTGCTCAGCCCCAGCATTTT. Amino acids: CASKGTGVETAQPQHF. The complete variable domain, with remaining parts taken from reference TRBV19 and TRBJ1-5, reads DGGITQSPKYLFRKEGQNVTLSCEQNLNHDAMYWYRQDPGQGLRLIYYSQIVNDFQKGDIAEGYSVSREKKESFPLTVTSAQKNPTAFYLCASKGTGVETAQPQHFGDGTRLSIL.